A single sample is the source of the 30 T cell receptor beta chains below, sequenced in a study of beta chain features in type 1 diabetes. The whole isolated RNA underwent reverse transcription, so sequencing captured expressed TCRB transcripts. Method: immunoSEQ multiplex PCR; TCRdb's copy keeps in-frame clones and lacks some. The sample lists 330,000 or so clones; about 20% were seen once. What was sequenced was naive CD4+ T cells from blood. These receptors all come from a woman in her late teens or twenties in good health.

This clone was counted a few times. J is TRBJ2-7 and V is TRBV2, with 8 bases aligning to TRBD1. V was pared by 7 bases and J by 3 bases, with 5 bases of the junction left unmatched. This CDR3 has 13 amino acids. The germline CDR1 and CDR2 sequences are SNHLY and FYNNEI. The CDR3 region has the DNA TGTGCCAGCATGAGGGACAGGTACTACGAGCAGTACTTC. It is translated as CASMRDRYYEQYF.

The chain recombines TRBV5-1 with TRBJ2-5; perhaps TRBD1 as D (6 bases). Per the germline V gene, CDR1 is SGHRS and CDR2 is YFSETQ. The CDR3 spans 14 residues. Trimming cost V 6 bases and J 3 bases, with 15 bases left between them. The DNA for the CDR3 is TGCGCCAGCAACAGAGGGGGTACCGAAGAGACCCAGTACTTC. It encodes CASNRGGTEETQYF.

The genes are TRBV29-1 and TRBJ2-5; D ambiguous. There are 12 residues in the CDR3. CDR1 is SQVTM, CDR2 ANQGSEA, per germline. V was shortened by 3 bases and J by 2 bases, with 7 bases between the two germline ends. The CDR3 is CSVEQKQETQYF. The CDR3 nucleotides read TGCAGCGTTGAGCAGAAGCAAGAGACCCAGTACTTC.

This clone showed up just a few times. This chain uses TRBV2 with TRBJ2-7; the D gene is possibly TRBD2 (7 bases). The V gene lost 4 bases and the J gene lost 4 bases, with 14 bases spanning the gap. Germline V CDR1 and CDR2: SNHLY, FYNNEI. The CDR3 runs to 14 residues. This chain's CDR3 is CASSAEQGGYEQYF. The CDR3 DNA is TGTGCCAGCAGTGCTGAACAGGGAGGGTACGAGCAGTACTTC.

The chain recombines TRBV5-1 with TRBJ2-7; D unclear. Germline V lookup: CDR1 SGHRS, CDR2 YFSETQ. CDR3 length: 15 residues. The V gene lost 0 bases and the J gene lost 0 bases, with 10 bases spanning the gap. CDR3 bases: TGCGCCAGCAGCTTGGAGGTCGGCGGCTCCTACGAGCAGTACTTC. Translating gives CASSLEVGGSYEQYF. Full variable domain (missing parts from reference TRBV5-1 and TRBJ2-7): KAGVTQTPRYLIKTRGQQVTLSCSPISGHRSVSWYQQTPGQGLQFLFEYFSETQRNKGNFPGRFSGRQFSNSRSEMNVSTLELGDSALYLCASSLEVGGSYEQYFGPGTRLTVT.

The CDR3 DNA follows: TGTGCCTGGAGTGTGGTGACAGGGACCTACTATGGCTACACCTTC. It specifies CAWSVVTGTYYGYTF. The chain uses TRBV30 and TRBJ1-2; 7 nucleotides line up with TRBD1. This CDR3 has 15 amino acids. J gave up 3 bases and V 0 bases, and 7 bases lay outside the gene matches. Germline CDR1 GTSNPN, CDR2 SVGIG (reference sequence). Combining the CDR3 with reference TRBV30 and TRBJ1-2 gives the whole variable domain SQTIHQWPATLVQPVGSPLSLECTVEGTSNPNLYWYRQAAGRGLQLLFYSVGIGQISSEVPQNLSASRPQDRQFILSSKKLLLSDSGFYLCAWSVVTGTYYGYTFGSGTRLTVV.

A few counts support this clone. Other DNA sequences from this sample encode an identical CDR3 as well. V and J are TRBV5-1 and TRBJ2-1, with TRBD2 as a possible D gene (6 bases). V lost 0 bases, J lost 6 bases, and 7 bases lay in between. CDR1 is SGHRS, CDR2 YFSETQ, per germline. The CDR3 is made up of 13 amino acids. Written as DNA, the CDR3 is TGCGCCAGCAGCTTGGCCGGGGGCAATGAGCAGTTCTTC. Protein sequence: CASSLAGGNEQFF.

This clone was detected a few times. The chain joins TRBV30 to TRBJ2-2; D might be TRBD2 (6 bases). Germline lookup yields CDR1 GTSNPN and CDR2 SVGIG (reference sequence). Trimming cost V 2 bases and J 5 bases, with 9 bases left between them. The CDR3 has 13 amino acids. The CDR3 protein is CAWSLSGTGELFF. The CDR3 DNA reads TGTGCCTGGAGTCTCAGCGGGACCGGGGAGCTGTTTTTT. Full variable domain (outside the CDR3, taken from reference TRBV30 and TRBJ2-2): SQTIHQWPATLVQPVGSPLSLECTVEGTSNPNLYWYRQAAGRGLQLLFYSVGIGQISSEVPQNLSASRPQDRQFILSSKKLLLSDSGFYLCAWSLSGTGELFFGEGSRLTVL.

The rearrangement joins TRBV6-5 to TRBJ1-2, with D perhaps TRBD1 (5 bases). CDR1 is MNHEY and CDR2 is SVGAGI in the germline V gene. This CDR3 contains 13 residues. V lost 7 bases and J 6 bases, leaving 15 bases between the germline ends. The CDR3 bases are TGTGCCAGCAAGGTACAGGAAGGCGATGGCTACACCTTC. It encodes CASKVQEGDGYTF.

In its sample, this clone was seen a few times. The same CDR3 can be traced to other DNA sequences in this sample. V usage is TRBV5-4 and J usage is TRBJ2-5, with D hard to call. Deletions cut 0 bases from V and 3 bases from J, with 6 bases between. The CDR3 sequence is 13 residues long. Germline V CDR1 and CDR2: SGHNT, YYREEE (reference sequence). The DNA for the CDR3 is TGTGCCAGCAGCTTGGTTCGGGAAGAGACCCAGTACTTC. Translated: CASSLVREETQYF.

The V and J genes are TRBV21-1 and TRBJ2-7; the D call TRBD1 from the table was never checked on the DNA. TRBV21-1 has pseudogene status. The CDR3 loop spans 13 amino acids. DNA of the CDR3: TGTGCCAGCAGCAGGCAGACAGGGGAGCAGCAGTACTTC. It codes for CASSRQTGEQQYF.

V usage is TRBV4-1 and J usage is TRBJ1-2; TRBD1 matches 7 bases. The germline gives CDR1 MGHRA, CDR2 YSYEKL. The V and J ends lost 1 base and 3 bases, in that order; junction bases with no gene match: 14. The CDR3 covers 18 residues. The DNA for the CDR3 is TGCGCCAGCAGCCAAGGCCCACCTCCGGGACAGATTTACTATGGCTACACCTTC. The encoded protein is CASSQGPPPGQIYYGYTF.

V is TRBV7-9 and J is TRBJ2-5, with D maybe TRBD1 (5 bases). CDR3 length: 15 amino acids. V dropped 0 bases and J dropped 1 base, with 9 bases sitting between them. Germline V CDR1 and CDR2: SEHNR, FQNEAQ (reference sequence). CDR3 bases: TGTGCCAGCAGCTTAGCTGCCAGGGCCCAAGAGACCCAGTACTTC. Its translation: CASSLAARAQETQYF.

CDR3 bases: TGTGCCAGCAGCTTGGCCAGGGGTGGGAACACCGGGGAGCTGTTTTTT. Translated, it gives CASSLARGGNTGELFF. The chain is built from TRBV5-4 and TRBJ2-2; tentative D call: TRBD1 (6 bases). Deletions cut 0 bases from V and 1 base from J, with 10 bases between. Germline V lookup: CDR1 SGHNT, CDR2 YYREEE (reference sequence). The CDR3 totals 16 residues.

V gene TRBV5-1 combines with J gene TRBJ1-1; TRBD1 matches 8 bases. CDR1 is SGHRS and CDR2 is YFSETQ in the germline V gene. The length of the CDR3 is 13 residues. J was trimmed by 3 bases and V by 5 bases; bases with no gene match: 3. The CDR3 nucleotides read TGCGCCAGCAGTAAGGACAGGGACACTGAAGCTTTCTTT. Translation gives CASSKDRDTEAFF.

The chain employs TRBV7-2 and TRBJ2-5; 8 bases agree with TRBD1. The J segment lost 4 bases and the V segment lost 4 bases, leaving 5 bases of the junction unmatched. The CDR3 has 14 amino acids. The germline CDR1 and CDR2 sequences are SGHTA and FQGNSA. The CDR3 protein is CASSSWTGLETQYF. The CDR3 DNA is TGTGCCAGCAGCTCCTGGACAGGGCTAGAGACCCAGTACTTC.

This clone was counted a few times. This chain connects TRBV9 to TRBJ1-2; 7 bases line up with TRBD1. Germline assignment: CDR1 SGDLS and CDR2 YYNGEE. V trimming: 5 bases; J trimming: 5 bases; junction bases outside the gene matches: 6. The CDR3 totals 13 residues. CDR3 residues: CASSVRDSYGYTF. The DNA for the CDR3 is TGTGCCAGCAGTGTCCGGGACAGTTATGGCTACACCTTC.

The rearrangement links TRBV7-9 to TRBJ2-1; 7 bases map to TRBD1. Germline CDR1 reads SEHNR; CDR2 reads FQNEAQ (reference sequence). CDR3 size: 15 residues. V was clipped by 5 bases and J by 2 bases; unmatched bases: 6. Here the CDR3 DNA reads TGTGCCAGCAGCAGGACCGGGACAGCCTACAATGAGCAGTTCTTC. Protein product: CASSRTGTAYNEQFF.

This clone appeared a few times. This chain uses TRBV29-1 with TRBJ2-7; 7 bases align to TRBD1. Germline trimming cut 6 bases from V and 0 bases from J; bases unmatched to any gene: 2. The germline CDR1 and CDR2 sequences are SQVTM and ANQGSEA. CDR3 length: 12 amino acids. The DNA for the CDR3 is TGCAGCGTCGGGACAGTCTCCTACGAGCAGTACTTC. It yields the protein CSVGTVSYEQYF.

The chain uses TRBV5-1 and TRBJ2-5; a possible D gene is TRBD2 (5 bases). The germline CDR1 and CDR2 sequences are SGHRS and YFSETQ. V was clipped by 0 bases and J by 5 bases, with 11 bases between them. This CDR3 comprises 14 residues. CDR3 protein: CASSLAGSGETQYF. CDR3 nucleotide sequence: TGCGCCAGCAGCTTGGCGGGGTCGGGGGAGACCCAGTACTTC.

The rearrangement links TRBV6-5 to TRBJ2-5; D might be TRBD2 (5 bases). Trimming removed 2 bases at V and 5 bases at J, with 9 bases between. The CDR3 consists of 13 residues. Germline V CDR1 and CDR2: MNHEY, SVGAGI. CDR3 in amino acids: CASSYGLAETQYF. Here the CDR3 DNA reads TGTGCCAGCAGTTACGGACTTGCCGAGACCCAGTACTTC.

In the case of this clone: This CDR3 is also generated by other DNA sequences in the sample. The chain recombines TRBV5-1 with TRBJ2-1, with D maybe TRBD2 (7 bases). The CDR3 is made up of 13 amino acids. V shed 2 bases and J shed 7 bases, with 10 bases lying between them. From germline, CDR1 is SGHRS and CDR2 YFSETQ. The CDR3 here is CASSLGGANEQFF. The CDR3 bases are TGCGCCAGCAGCTTAGGGGGGGCAAATGAGCAGTTCTTC.

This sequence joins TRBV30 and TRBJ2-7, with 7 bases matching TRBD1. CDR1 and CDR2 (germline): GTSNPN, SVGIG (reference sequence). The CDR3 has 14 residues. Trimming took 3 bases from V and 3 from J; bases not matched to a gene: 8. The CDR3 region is CAWRRTGGFYEQYF. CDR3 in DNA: TGTGCCTGGAGACGGACAGGAGGATTCTACGAGCAGTACTTC.

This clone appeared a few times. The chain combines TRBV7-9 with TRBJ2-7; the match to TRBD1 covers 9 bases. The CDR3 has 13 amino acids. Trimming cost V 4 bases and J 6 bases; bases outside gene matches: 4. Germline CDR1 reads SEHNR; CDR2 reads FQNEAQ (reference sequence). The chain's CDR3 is CASSSWDRVEQYF. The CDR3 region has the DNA TGTGCCAGCAGCTCCTGGGACAGGGTCGAGCAGTACTTC.

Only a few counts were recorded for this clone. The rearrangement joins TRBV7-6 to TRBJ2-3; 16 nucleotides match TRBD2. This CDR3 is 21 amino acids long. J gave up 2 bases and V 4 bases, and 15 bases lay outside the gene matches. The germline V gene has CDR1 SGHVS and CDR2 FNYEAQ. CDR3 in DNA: TGTGCCAGCAGCTGGACACCGGGACTAGCGGGGGGGCACGGCTCCACAGATACGCAGTATTTT. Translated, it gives CASSWTPGLAGGHGSTDTQYF.

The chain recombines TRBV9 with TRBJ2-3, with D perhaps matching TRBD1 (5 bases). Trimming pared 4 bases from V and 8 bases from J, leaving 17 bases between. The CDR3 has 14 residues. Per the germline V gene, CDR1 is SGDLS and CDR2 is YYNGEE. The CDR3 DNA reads TGTGCCAGCAGCATCGGACACGGGTTGGGTACGCAGTATTTT. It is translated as CASSIGHGLGTQYF.

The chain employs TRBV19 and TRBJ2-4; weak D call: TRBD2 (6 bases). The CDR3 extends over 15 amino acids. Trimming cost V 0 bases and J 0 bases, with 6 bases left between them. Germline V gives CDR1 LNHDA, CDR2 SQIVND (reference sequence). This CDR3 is CASSIDGGAKNIQYF. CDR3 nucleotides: TGTGCCAGTAGTATAGACGGGGGAGCCAAAAACATTCAGTACTTC.

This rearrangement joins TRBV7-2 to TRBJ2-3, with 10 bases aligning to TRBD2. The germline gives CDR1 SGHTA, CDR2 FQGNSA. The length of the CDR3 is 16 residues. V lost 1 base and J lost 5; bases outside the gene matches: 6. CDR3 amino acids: CASSLDTAGGQDTQYF. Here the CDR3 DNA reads TGTGCCAGCAGCTTAGACACAGCGGGGGGGCAAGATACGCAGTATTTT.

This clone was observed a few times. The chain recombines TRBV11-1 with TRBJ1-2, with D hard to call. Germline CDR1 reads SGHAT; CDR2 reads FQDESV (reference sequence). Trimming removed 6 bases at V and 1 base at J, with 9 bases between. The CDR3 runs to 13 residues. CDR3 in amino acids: CASRHQDNYGYTF. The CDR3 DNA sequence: TGTGCCAGCAGACACCAGGATAACTATGGCTACACCTTC.

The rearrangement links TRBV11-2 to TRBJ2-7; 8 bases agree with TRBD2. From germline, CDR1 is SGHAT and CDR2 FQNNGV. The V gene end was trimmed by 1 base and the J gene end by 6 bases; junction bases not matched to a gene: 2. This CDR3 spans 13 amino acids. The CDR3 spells CASSLAGTSEQYF. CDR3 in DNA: TGTGCCAGCAGCTTAGCCGGGACTAGCGAGCAGTACTTC. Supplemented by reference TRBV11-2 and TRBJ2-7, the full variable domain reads EAGVAQSPRYKIIEKRQSVAFWCNPISGHATLYWYQQILGQGPKLLIQFQNNGVVDDSQLPKDRFSAERLKGVDSTLKIQPAKLEDSAVYLCASSLAGTSEQYFGPGTRLTVT.